The present entry profiles one TCR beta chain with its context. Its antigen remains unidentified. The CDR3 runs to 15 residues. V dropped 7 bases and J dropped 2; count of bases not matched to a gene: 10. Germline V gives CDR1 SGHAT, CDR2 FQNNGV. The record originates from a study of tumor and adjacent non-tumor tissue in lung cancer. No cell sorting was done before RNA was extracted from the tissue. More than 3 cm separated this lung sample from the edge of the tumor. Newly diagnosed lung cancer patients had thoracic surgery in China, August–late 2014, without prior chemotherapy. Regarding the study as a whole: Tumor repertoires had a smaller top 100 clone share than normal lung. Significantly higher TCR diversity was found in tumor than normal lung.

The library came from three nested PCR rounds adapted from ARM-PCR protocols. TCRdb re-called the multiplex PCR reads through MiXCR, storing one row per CDR3 protein. This repertoire shows more than 35,000 distinct CDR3 sequences, around 62% found once; its top ten account for under 20%. This TCR derives from a middle-aged woman with non-small cell lung cancer. Sequenced: distant non-tumor lung tissue. This rearrangement joins TRBV11-2 to TRBJ2-5, with 7 bases fitting TRBD1. CDR3 protein: CASTKLGQEQETQYF. The DNA of the CDR3 is TGTGCCAGCACCAAATTAGGACAGGAACAAGAGACCCAGTACTTC. The full variable domain, with the rest looked up from reference TRBV11-2 and TRBJ2-5, is EAGVAQSPRYKIIEKRQSVAFWCNPISGHATLYWYQQILGQGPKLLIQFQNNGVVDDSQLPKDRFSAERLKGVDSTLKIQPAKLEDSAVYLCASTKLGQEQETQYFGPGTRLLVL.